Given below is one T cell receptor beta chain in context. This entry is derived from a study of blood T cell repertoires in COVID-19. Across the study: Specimens from acute and convalescent COVID-19 originated in the United States, Italy and Spain. T cells, B-cell-depleted T cells, or PBMCs provided the cDNA or gDNA that served as material.

Trimming stripped 1 base from V and 7 bases from J, with 5 bases between. This CDR3 is built from 12 residues. In germline, CDR1 is SGHVS, CDR2 FNYEAQ. Original processing methods: Estimated nucleated cell counts came from reference gene primer amplification. Some clones are missing from TCRdb's copy, which holds only in-frame ones; the method was immunoSEQ multiplex PCR. From that table come the V and J calls and clone size; the DNA was used to work out D and trimming. The repertoire holds roughly 63,000 clones, with around nine tenths as singletons. This sequence originates from a woman aged 45-60 years with active or convalescent COVID-19. The chain has TRBV7-6 and TRBJ1-3; D is undetermined. Sequenced: peripheral blood. CDR3 protein: CASSLGGNTIYF. The DNA of the CDR3 is TGTGCCAGCAGCTTAGGAGGGAACACCATATATTTT.